The 9 T cell receptor beta chains reported below all come from one sample, sequenced in a study of identical twins. One entry per CDR3 protein, called by TCRdb with MiXCR from the 5' RACE reads. The sample yields 500,000 or so distinct CDR3 sequences, more than 13% seen once. These data are also associated with another study on yellow fever vaccine responses in identical twins.

Sequencing used CD4+ T cells sorted from blood. Source of these receptors: a young woman in good health.

This clonotype has a handful of counts. The gene calls are TRBV5-1 and TRBJ2-5; 12 positions match TRBD2. Germline V CDR1 and CDR2: SGHRS, YFSETQ. Trimming took 4 bases from V and 2 from J; bases not matched to a gene: 9. The CDR3 covers 17 residues. The CDR3 bases are TGCGCCAGCAGCGGAGGACTAGCGGGGCACGCTCAAGAGACCCAGTACTTC. Amino acids: CASSGGLAGHAQETQYF.

This clonotype came up many times. The chain recombines TRBV5-1 with TRBJ2-7; tentatively, D is TRBD1 (5 bases). CDR3 length equals 13 residues. Per the germline V gene, CDR1 is SGHRS and CDR2 is YFSETQ. V dropped 4 bases and J dropped 1 base, with 9 bases sitting between them. The chain's CDR3 is CASSRTQSYEQYF. As DNA, the CDR3 is TGCGCCAGCAGCCGGACACAGTCCTACGAGCAGTACTTC.

There are a few counts of this clonotype. V gene TRBV11-1 combines with J gene TRBJ1-1; D unclear. With 5 bases removed from V and 0 bases from J, the gap between germline ends came to 28 bases. CDR1 is SGHAT, CDR2 FQDESV, per germline (reference sequence). The CDR3 contains 20 residues. CDR3 DNA sequence: TGTGCCAGCAGCCCTCCGGCACATCCGACTTCACCTCCAATGAACACTGAAGCTTTCTTT. As protein: CASSPPAHPTSPPMNTEAFF.

In this sample, this clonotype turned up a few times. J is TRBJ2-3 and V is TRBV7-6, with a tentative D call TRBD2 (5 bases). The CDR3 runs 14 residues. With 5 bases removed from V and 14 bases from J, the gap between germline ends came to 23 bases. CDR1 is SGHVS and CDR2 is FNYEAQ in the germline V gene. DNA for the CDR3: TGTGCCAGCAGCCTGACGGCAGAGACCGGGCGGGCGTATTTT. Translating gives CASSLTAETGRAYF.

This clonotype was detected many times. The chain employs TRBV6-1 and TRBJ1-2; 10 nucleotides line up with TRBD1. The CDR3 consists of 16 residues. Germline loops: CDR1 MNHNS, CDR2 SASEGT. V lost 5 bases and J lost 7; bases outside the gene matches: 13. In DNA, the CDR3 is TGTGCCAGCAGTAAAATATCGGACAGGGGGAAAGGTGGCTACACCTTC. It codes for CASSKISDRGKGGYTF.

The chain employs TRBV7-2 and TRBJ2-7; 8 bases match TRBD2. V shed 2 bases, J shed 2 bases, and the junction held 8 bases outside the gene matches. Germline V lookup: CDR1 SGHTA, CDR2 FQGNSA. The CDR3 contains 16 residues. This CDR3 is CASSLIGGGQTYEQYF. The CDR3 DNA reads as TGTGCCAGCAGCTTAATCGGGGGGGGGCAAACCTACGAGCAGTACTTC. The full variable domain, in which reference TRBV7-2 and TRBJ2-7 provide the parts outside the CDR3, is GAGVSQSPSNKVTEKGKDVELRCDPISGHTALYWYRQSLGQGLEFLIYFQGNSAPDKSGLPSDRFSAERTGGSVSTLTIQRTQQEDSAVYLCASSLIGGGQTYEQYFGPGTRLTVT.

This clonotype showed up just a few times. The chain recombines TRBV28 with TRBJ2-1; D not resolved. The CDR3 contains 13 residues. V was shortened by 2 bases and J by 7 bases, with 9 bases between the two germline ends. CDR1 is MDHEN and CDR2 is SYDVKM in the germline V gene. The CDR3 here is CASSLPYLNEQFF. CDR3 in DNA: TGTGCCAGCAGTTTACCCTACCTTAATGAGCAGTTCTTC.

The sample holds many counts of this clonotype. V is TRBV5-1 and J is TRBJ2-1; D is unresolved. The V gene's germline CDR1 is SGHRS and CDR2 YFSETQ. Trimming took off 0 bases at V and 6 bases at J, with 7 bases between the two ends. The CDR3 has 13 amino acids. Here the CDR3 DNA reads TGCGCCAGCAGCTTGGAGGTTAGCAATGAGCAGTTCTTC. This codes for CASSLEVSNEQFF.

V is TRBV19 and J is TRBJ2-1; D is possibly TRBD1 or TRBD2 (6 bases each). Trimming took off 2 bases at V and 8 bases at J, with 10 bases between the two ends. The CDR3 has 13 amino acids. From germline, CDR1 is LNHDA and CDR2 SQIVND (reference sequence). The CDR3 DNA follows: TGTGCCAGTAGTATACCGGGGGCCGATGAGCAGTTCTTC. Amino acids: CASSIPGADEQFF.